A selection of T cell receptor beta chains follows, all from one sample in a study of cytomegalovirus exposure and HLA in healthy donors. Measured with immunoSEQ multiplex PCR; TCRdb has only the in-frame clones, and not every one. The table lists roughly 56,000 clones, over 75% of them singletons. The sequenced material came from PBMCs. All receptors come from a young man in good health and CMV-seronegative. Each CDR3 is given with its conserved first and last residue. Each record gives: D gene, J gene, CDR3 length, clone size, V gene, CDR3 DNA, CDR3 protein. The D gene is left open where the match is weak. Rows give clone size only sometimes, using once, few, many, or a class for an expanded clone.

NA	TRBJ2-7	14	NA	TRBV27	TGTGCCAGCAGTTTCGCGTGGAGCTCCTACGAGCAGTACTTC	CASSFAWSSYEQYF
NA	TRBJ2-7	12	NA	TRBV11-2	TGTGCCAGCAGCCCCCCCGGGCAGGGGCCCAACTTC	CASSPPGQGPNF
TRBD2	TRBJ2-1	16	NA	TRBV11-2	TGTGCCAGCAGCATCCTAGCGGGGGGAGCCTACAATGAGCAGTTCTTC	CASSILAGGAYNEQFF
TRBD2	TRBJ2-3	14	NA	TRBV5-6	TGTGCCAGCAAGGTAGCGGGGGGCACAGATACGCAGTATTTT	CASKVAGGTDTQYF
NA	TRBJ2-7	16	NA	TRBV28	TGTGCCAGCAGTTCCCTCCGGGACTTCGGGCACTACGAGCAGTACTTC	CASSSLRDFGHYEQYF
NA	TRBJ2-2	15	NA	TRBV30	TGTGCCTGGACCTTACCTGACAGGAACACCGGGGAGCTGTTTTTT	CAWTLPDRNTGELFF
TRBD2	TRBJ2-5	17	once	TRBV4-1	TGCGCCAGCAGCCGAACCGACGGACTAGCTTTAGCGGAGACCCAGTACTTC	CASSRTDGLALAETQYF
NA	TRBJ2-3	15	NA	TRBV4-2	TGTGCCAGCAGAAAAACCGTAAGCGGCACAGATACGCAGTATTTT	CASRKTVSGTDTQYF
TRBD2	TRBJ2-3	16	NA	TRBV4-1	TGCGCCAGCAGCCCTTCCTGGACTAGCGGGGCAGATACGCAGTATTTT	CASSPSWTSGADTQYF
TRBD1	TRBJ1-1	14	NA	TRBV27	TGTGCCAGTCTACCGGGGACAGGTAACACTGAAGCTTTCTTT	CASLPGTGNTEAFF
NA	TRBJ1-1	15	NA	TRBV10-1	TGCGCCAGCAGTGAGTATCGGGCGGGGAACACTGAAGCTTTCTTT	CASSEYRAGNTEAFF
NA	TRBJ1-5	15	NA	TRBV29-1	TGCAGCGTCGCAGTCGGAGGAAGGAGCAATCAGCCCCAGCATTTT	CSVAVGGRSNQPQHF
TRBD2	TRBJ2-3	16	NA	TRBV9	TGTGCCAGCAGCGTAGGGAGCGGGGGGGGCACAGATACGCAGTATTTT	CASSVGSGGGTDTQYF
TRBD1	TRBJ2-1	15	NA	TRBV5-4	TGTGCCAGCAGTCCCGACAGGGGCACTTACAATGAGCAGTTCTTC	CASSPDRGTYNEQFF
NA	TRBJ1-3	14	NA	TRBV5-6	TGTGCCAGCAACAGACAGAACTCTGGAAACACCATATATTTT	CASNRQNSGNTIYF
NA	TRBJ1-5	13	NA	TRBV7-2	TGTGCCAGCAGCTTAGAGAGGTATCAGCCCCAGCATTTT	CASSLERYQPQHF
NA	TRBJ2-7	13	once	TRBV30	TGTGCCTGGAGTCCCGGACAGACCTACGAGCAGTACTTC	CAWSPGQTYEQYF
NA	TRBJ2-7	13	NA	TRBV11-2	TGTGCCAGCAGCGAGCGGGCCCCTTGGGAGCAGTACTTC	CASSERAPWEQYF
NA	TRBJ1-1	13	few	TRBV7-6	TGTGCCAGCAGGTTACAGGAGAACACTGAAGCTTTCTTT	CASRLQENTEAFF
NA	TRBJ1-6	17	NA	TRBV9	TGTGCCAGCAGCGTAGCCGGAAGCGTGTCCTATAATTCACCCCTCCACTTT	CASSVAGSVSYNSPLHF
NA	TRBJ2-1	14	NA	TRBV7-8	TGTGCCAGCAGCTTTACCAGGCTGCCAATGGAGCAGTTCTTC	CASSFTRLPMEQFF
TRBD2	TRBJ2-7	14	NA	TRBV11-3	TGTGCCAGCAGCTTTGGGAGGGCATCCTACGAGCAGTACTTC	CASSFGRASYEQYF
NA	TRBJ1-4	15	NA	TRBV7-2	TGTGCCAGCAGCTCCCAGACAGCAACTAATGAAAAACTGTTTTTT	CASSSQTATNEKLFF
TRBD1	TRBJ1-1	18	NA	TRBV4-2	TGTGCCAGCAGCCAAGGGGCCGCAGGGGGCGGGAGGAACACTGAAGCTTTCTTT	CASSQGAAGGGRNTEAFF
NA	TRBJ2-3	14	few	TRBV2	TGTGCCAGCACTCCTCTAGCCTCCACAGATACGCAGTATTTT	CASTPLASTDTQYF
TRBD2	TRBJ2-7	13	NA	TRBV7-2	TGTGCCAGCAGCTGGAGAGCGGGGTACGAGCAGTACTTC	CASSWRAGYEQYF
TRBD1	TRBJ1-2	13	NA	TRBV6-6	TGTGCCAGCAGACCGACAGGGGCAGGAGGCTACACCTTC	CASRPTGAGGYTF
NA	TRBJ2-1	13	once	TRBV7-6	TGTGCCAGCAGCTTGGGGGGGCCAGGAGAGCAGTTCTTC	CASSLGGPGEQFF
TRBD1	TRBJ1-1	13	NA	TRBV19	TGTGCCAGCGGACAGGGAAGGGACACTGAAGCTTTCTTT	CASGQGRDTEAFF
TRBD2	TRBJ2-2	14	once	TRBV5-1	TGCGCCAGCAGCTTAGCGGGAGGCACCGGGGAGCTGTTTTTT	CASSLAGGTGELFF
NA	TRBJ1-2	11	NA	TRBV28	TGTGCCAGCAGCGTCGGTTATGGCTACACCTTC	CASSVGYGYTF
TRBD2	TRBJ2-4	17	few	TRBV28	TGTGCCAGCAGTTTCCTAGCGGGAGGCGGGATCGGCAACATTCAGTACTTC	CASSFLAGGGIGNIQYF
TRBD2	TRBJ2-1	16	NA	TRBV4-2	TGTGCCAGCAGCCAAAGACTAGCGGGAACCTACAATGAGCAGTTCTTC	CASSQRLAGTYNEQFF
NA	TRBJ1-5	17	NA	TRBV14	TGTGCCAGCAGCCCCGACCTAGGACTCGGAGTAAATCAGCCCCAGCATTTT	CASSPDLGLGVNQPQHF
TRBD2	TRBJ2-1	16	once	TRBV7-3	TGTGCCAGCAGCTTAGGAGTGACTAGCGCTTACAATGAGCAGTTCTTC	CASSLGVTSAYNEQFF
TRBD2	TRBJ2-1	14	NA	TRBV30	TGTGCCTGGAGTATCAGCGGGGGCTACAATGAGCAGTTCTTC	CAWSISGGYNEQFF
TRBD1	TRBJ2-7	13	NA	TRBV4-1	TGCGCCAGCAGCCCACAACAGGGGAACGAGCAGTACTTC	CASSPQQGNEQYF
NA	TRBJ1-1	14	NA	TRBV6-5	TGTGCCAGCAGTCCCCGGGTCGAGAACACTGAAGCTTTCTTT	CASSPRVENTEAFF
TRBD2	TRBJ2-7	17	NA	TRBV4-1	TGCGCCAGCAGCCAAGGCACTAGCGGCGCCAGCGCCTACGAGCAGTACTTC	CASSQGTSGASAYEQYF
NA	TRBJ2-7	11	NA	TRBV6-1	TGTGCCAGCAGGAGTCAATTGAGACAGTACTTC	CASRSQLRQYF
TRBD1	TRBJ2-7	14	few	TRBV6-5	TGTGCCAGCAGTCTCCGGACAGGGCCCTACGAGCAGTACTTC	CASSLRTGPYEQYF
NA	TRBJ1-5	13	NA	TRBV19	TGTGCCAGTAGAGGAACAGGAGGGCAGCCCCAGCATTTT	CASRGTGGQPQHF
NA	TRBJ2-3	11	NA	TRBV5-4	TGTGCCAGCAGCTTGAACGAGTGGCAGTATTTT	CASSLNEWQYF
NA	TRBJ1-1	17	NA	TRBV4-1	TGCGCCAGCAGCCAACTCCTTGTCGGGACATCGAACACTGAAGCTTTCTTT	CASSQLLVGTSNTEAFF
TRBD2	TRBJ2-1	15	NA	TRBV6-5	TGTGCCAGCACCCTAGCGGGGGGGCCCCGGAATGAGCAGTTCTTC	CASTLAGGPRNEQFF
NA	TRBJ1-6	15	once	TRBV7-8	TGTGCCAGCAGCTTACTAGGAGGGCCCAATTCACCCCTCCACTTT	CASSLLGGPNSPLHF
NA	TRBJ1-2	11	NA	TRBV2	TGTGCCAGCAGTGAAGCGTATGGCGGCCCCTTC	CASSEAYGGPF
TRBD1	TRBJ2-2	14	NA	TRBV2	TGTGCCAATGTAATGGGACAGGGCACCGGGGAGCTGTTTTTT	CANVMGQGTGELFF
TRBD2	TRBJ2-5	17	NA	TRBV4-1	TGCGCCAGCAGCCAAGAGGCGAGCGGGGGTGGGGGGGAGACCCAGTACTTC	CASSQEASGGGGETQYF
TRBD2	TRBJ2-5	16	NA	TRBV5-1	TGCGCCAGCAGCTTGGCACTAGCGGGGACGGGGGAGACCCAGTACTTC	CASSLALAGTGETQYF
TRBD1	TRBJ1-2	15	NA	TRBV2	TGTGCCAGCAGGGCCTACAGGGGAAATTTGAATGGCTACACCTTC	CASRAYRGNLNGYTF
TRBD2	TRBJ2-3	15	NA	TRBV14	TGTGCCAGCAGCCCTGGGACTAGGTCCACAGATACGCAGTATTTT	CASSPGTRSTDTQYF
TRBD1	TRBJ2-3	14	NA	TRBV7-2	TGTGCCAGCAGCTTCGGGACAGTCACAGATACGCAGTATTTT	CASSFGTVTDTQYF
TRBD1	TRBJ1-6	13	NA	TRBV10-1	TGCGCCAGCCAATTCAGGGACAGGGATCCCCTCCACTTT	CASQFRDRDPLHF
NA	TRBJ1-3	14	NA	TRBV10-2	TGCGCCAGCAGTGAGACAGCCATCGGAAACACCATATATTTT	CASSETAIGNTIYF